This T cell receptor beta chain was identified in a study of OX40 agonist ivuxolimab in advanced cancers. Study details: Patient treatment consisted of intravenous ivuxolimab administration every 2 weeks at 0.01 to 10 mg/kg. Participants, 65% to 85% male, averaged about 59 years of age, ranging from about 23 to 90. Overall study results and limits: Averaging showed that CD8+ T cells had more expanded clones than CD4+ did.

CDR3 size: 17 residues. V gave up 4 bases and J gave up 1 base, with 18 bases separating them. Germline CDR1 is SEHNR and CDR2 is FQNEAQ (reference sequence). The method was immunoSEQ multiplex PCR; TCRdb's version includes in-frame clones alone and lacks a portion of them. The table records around 70,000 clones, approximately 85% of them present only once. On this clone itself: The target antigen is unknown.

The TCR was taken from an adult with an advanced solid tumor such as melanoma, head and neck, liver or kidney cancer. The sequencing here drew on CD4+ or CD8+ T cells sorted from blood, taken in a trial of the OX40 agonist ivuxolimab. The chain couples TRBV7-9 to TRBJ2-3, with D perhaps TRBD1 (7 bases). The CDR3 sequence: CASSWGDRQGGTDTQYF. The CDR3 DNA reads as TGTGCCAGCAGCTGGGGGGACAGACAGGGCGGCACAGATACGCAGTATTTT.